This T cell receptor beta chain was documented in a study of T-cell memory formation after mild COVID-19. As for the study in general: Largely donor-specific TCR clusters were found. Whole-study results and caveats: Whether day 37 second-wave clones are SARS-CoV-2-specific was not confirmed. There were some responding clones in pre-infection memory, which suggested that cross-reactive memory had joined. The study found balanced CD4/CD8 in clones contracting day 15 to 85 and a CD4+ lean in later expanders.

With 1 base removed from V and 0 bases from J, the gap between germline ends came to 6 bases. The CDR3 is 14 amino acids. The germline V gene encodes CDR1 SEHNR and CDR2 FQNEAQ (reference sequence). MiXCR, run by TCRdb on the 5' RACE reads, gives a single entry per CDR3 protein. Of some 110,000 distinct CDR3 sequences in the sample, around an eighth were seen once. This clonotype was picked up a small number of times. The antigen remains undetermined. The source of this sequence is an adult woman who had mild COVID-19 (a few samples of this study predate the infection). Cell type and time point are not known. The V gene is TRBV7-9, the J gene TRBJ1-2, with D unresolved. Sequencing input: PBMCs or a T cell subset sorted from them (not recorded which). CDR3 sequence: CASSLGTANYGYTF. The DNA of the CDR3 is TGTGCCAGCAGCTTAGGCACGGCTAACTATGGCTACACCTTC.